These 30 T cell receptor beta chains were sequenced from one sample in a study of T cells in Graves' hyperthyroidism and ophthalmopathy. Amplification of TCR beta CDR3 regions was performed using RNA transcripts as template. RT-PCR in the first round (using the HTBI primer set) targeted the TCR CDR3. Each CDR3 protein is one row after TCRdb ran MiXCR on the multiplex PCR reads. The table lists 500,000 to 650,000 distinct CDR3 sequences, around 20% of them singletons. The specimen sequenced was blood. The source is a man between 35 and 55 years old with Graves' ophthalmopathy.

This clonotype has ten or more counts. The rearrangement uses TRBV5-1 and TRBJ2-1, with 9 bases aligning to TRBD2. The junction had 2 bases not matched to a gene; V was cut back by 0 bases and J by 4 bases. The length of the CDR3 is 15 residues. CDR1 is SGHRS and CDR2 is YFSETQ in the germline V gene. CDR3: CASSLGREGYNEQFF. For the CDR3, the DNA is TGCGCCAGCAGCTTGGGGCGGGAGGGGTACAATGAGCAGTTCTTC.

This clonotype was observed a few times. The rearrangement uses TRBV5-1 and TRBJ2-7; the D is unclear. V was trimmed by 6 bases and J by 6 bases, leaving 22 bases between them. The CDR3 runs 15 residues. Per the germline V gene, CDR1 is SGHRS and CDR2 is YFSETQ. In DNA form, the CDR3 reads TGCGCCAGCACCCCGCAAGGCCGACTCTACGCCGAGCAGTACTTC. Its translation: CASTPQGRLYAEQYF.

The chain combines TRBV7-9 with TRBJ2-2; D unresolved. V lost 3 bases to trimming and J lost 7 bases, with 15 bases between them. CDR1 is SEHNR and CDR2 is FQNEAQ in the germline V gene (reference sequence). The CDR3 is made up of 15 amino acids. The CDR3 coding sequence is TGTGCCAGCAGCTTTAGGGCAGGACGAAGCGGGGAGCTGTTTTTT. Residues: CASSFRAGRSGELFF.

V and J are TRBV20-1 and TRBJ1-5, with a possible D match to TRBD1 (5 bases). The CDR3 runs 12 residues. Germline assignment: CDR1 DFQATT and CDR2 SNEGSKA (reference sequence). V lost 5 bases and J lost 4, with 9 bases in between. The CDR3 nucleotides are TGCAGTGCTTACGGGGCAAATCAGCCCCAGCATTTT. Translated, it gives CSAYGANQPQHF.

On this clonotype itself: A much larger clone differs from this one at a single base, so this may be a read error. The chain carries TRBV3-1 and TRBJ2-7; a possible D gene is TRBD2 (6 bases). Germline V gene sequence: CDR1 LGHDT, CDR2 YNNKEL (reference sequence). The length of the CDR3 is 14 residues. CDR3 protein: CASSQRDFAYEQHF. For the CDR3, the DNA is TGTGCCAGCAGCCAACGGGACTTCGCCTACGAGCAGCACTTC.

J is TRBJ1-1 and V is TRBV5-6; a weak D match, TRBD1 (5 bases). Germline assignment: CDR1 SGHDT and CDR2 YYEEEE. The CDR3 length is 15 residues. V gave up 1 base and J gave up 1 base, with 11 bases separating them. This chain's CDR3 is CASSLSETANTEAFF. DNA for the CDR3: TGTGCCAGCAGCTTGTCTGAGACAGCGAACACTGAAGCTTTCTTT.

This clonotype was seen at least ten times. This rearrangement joins TRBV12-3 or TRBV12-4 to TRBJ2-3; 7 bases line up with TRBD2. The V gene end was trimmed by 5 bases and the J gene end by 8 bases; junction bases not matched to a gene: 13. The CDR3 consists of 15 residues. CDR3 amino acids: CASSQRAGVSGTQYF. The CDR3 coding sequence is TGTGCCAGCAGTCAGAGGGCGGGGGTGAGTGGTACGCAGTATTTT.

For the CDR3, the DNA is TGTGCCATCGCCGGGATCCAAGAAGCTTTCTTT. Translating gives CAIAGIQEAFF. The rearrangement uses TRBV10-3 and TRBJ1-1; D call uncertain. With 8 bases removed from V and 8 bases from J, the gap between germline ends came to 12 bases. CDR3 size: 11 residues. Germline loops: CDR1 ENHRY, CDR2 SYGVKD.

This clonotype was seen only a few times. The gene calls are TRBV19 and TRBJ1-6; 9 positions match TRBD1. Germline V CDR1 and CDR2: LNHDA, SQIVND (reference sequence). This CDR3 has 13 amino acids. V trimming: 7 bases; J trimming: 6 bases; junction bases outside the gene matches: 1. The CDR3 DNA reads as TGTGCCAGTAAGACAGGGGGTAATTCACCCCTCCACTTT. Translated, it gives CASKTGGNSPLHF.

This clonotype was seen repeatedly, ten times or more. The chain combines TRBV2 with TRBJ2-5; a weak D match, TRBD2 (6 bases). Per the germline V gene, CDR1 is SNHLY and CDR2 is FYNNEI. There are 16 residues in the CDR3. V shed 0 bases and J shed 2 bases, with 13 bases lying between them. The CDR3 loop is CASSEALGGPQETQYF. CDR3 nucleotides: TGTGCCAGCAGTGAAGCGCTTGGAGGGCCTCAAGAGACCCAGTACTTC.

This chain connects TRBV12-3 or TRBV12-4 to TRBJ1-5; D is uncertain. The CDR3 extends over 13 amino acids. V shed 1 base and J shed 14 bases, with 15 bases lying between them. CDR3 loop: CASSLEGGKSEHF. The CDR3 DNA follows: TGTGCCAGCAGTTTAGAAGGTGGGAAGTCGGAGCATTTT.

This clonotype was seen many times. CDR3 DNA sequence: TGTGCCAGCAGTACCTCCGGGACAGGCCCGGGGGCTGAAGCTTTCTTT. Its protein is CASSTSGTGPGAEAFF. V usage is TRBV2 and J usage is TRBJ1-1; TRBD1 matches 8 bases. V shed 5 bases, J shed 6 bases, and the junction held 14 bases outside the gene matches. The germline CDR1 and CDR2 sequences are SNHLY and FYNNEI. This CDR3 is built from 16 residues.

The rearrangement joins TRBV7-2 to TRBJ2-5; D is possibly TRBD1 (6 bases). The germline gives CDR1 SGHTA, CDR2 FQGNSA. Trimming removed 5 bases at V and 0 bases at J, with 10 bases between. The CDR3 is made up of 14 amino acids. CDR3 nucleotide sequence: TGTGCCAGCAGCGATGGGACATACCAAGAGACCCAGTACTTC. Translating it yields CASSDGTYQETQYF.

V usage is TRBV25-1 and J usage is TRBJ2-5; 14 bases agree with TRBD2. The CDR3 loop spans 17 amino acids. After removal of 3 bases from V and 3 bases from J, the junction contained 6 bases not matched to a gene. Germline CDR1 MGHDK, CDR2 SYGVNS. The CDR3 sequence is CASSDTGTSGRKETQYF. The CDR3 bases are TGTGCCAGCAGTGACACCGGGACTAGCGGGAGAAAAGAGACCCAGTACTTC.

This clonotype was detected many times. This chain links TRBV5-1 with TRBJ2-7, with D possibly TRBD1 on 5 matching bases. The CDR3 loop spans 15 amino acids. The V and J ends lost 0 bases and 0 bases respectively, with 10 bases between them. CDR1 is SGHRS, CDR2 YFSETQ, per germline. The CDR3 loop is CASSLALGVSYEQYF. The CDR3 bases are TGCGCCAGCAGCTTGGCCCTAGGGGTCTCCTACGAGCAGTACTTC.

The CDR3 loop reads CASSEGNSNQPQHF. In DNA, the CDR3 is TGTGCCAGCAGCGAGGGGAATAGCAATCAGCCCCAGCATTTT. This chain joins TRBV6-1 and TRBJ1-5, with a tentative D call TRBD1 (5 bases). The germline V gene has CDR1 MNHNS and CDR2 SASEGT. The CDR3 runs to 14 residues. V dropped 6 bases and J dropped 0 bases, with 9 bases sitting between them.

The rearrangement joins TRBV12-3 or TRBV12-4 to TRBJ1-6, with D perhaps matching TRBD1 (6 bases). Deletions cut 5 bases from V and 6 bases from J, with 8 bases between. CDR3 size: 13 residues. The CDR3 DNA reads as TGTGCCAGCAGTCCACAGGGTAATTCACCCCTCCACTTT. Translation gives CASSPQGNSPLHF.

This clonotype was seen ten or more times. The V gene is TRBV2, the J gene TRBJ1-3; the D gene is possibly TRBD1 (6 bases). V was clipped by 5 bases and J by 0 bases, with 11 bases between them. The CDR3 is 15 amino acids. Germline V gene data show CDR1 as SNHLY and CDR2 as FYNNEI. The CDR3 sequence is CASSLDRSSGNTIYF. CDR3 coding DNA: TGTGCCAGCAGTCTCGACAGGAGCTCTGGAAACACCATATATTTT.

The V and J genes are TRBV4-1 and TRBJ2-2; 7 nucleotides agree with TRBD1. This CDR3 is built from 19 residues. The V segment lost 2 bases and the J segment 0 bases; nucleotides outside the gene matches: 12. Per the germline V gene, CDR1 is MGHRA and CDR2 is YSYEKL. The CDR3 nucleotides are TGCGCCAGCAGCCAATCTGACCTGGCCGGGACAGCGAACACCGGGGAGCTGTTTTTT. This sequence encodes CASSQSDLAGTANTGELFF.

The rearrangement links TRBV7-6 to TRBJ2-2; D is ambiguous. CDR3 length: 15 amino acids. The V and J ends lost 0 bases and 3 bases respectively, with 8 bases between them. Germline V gene sequence: CDR1 SGHVS, CDR2 FNYEAQ. The CDR3 sequence is CASSLALVDTGELFF. The CDR3 DNA reads TGTGCCAGCAGCTTAGCGCTAGTGGACACCGGGGAGCTGTTTTTT.

This clonotype was seen ten or more times. The genes are TRBV29-1 and TRBJ2-1, with 10 bases that match TRBD2. CDR1 is SQVTM and CDR2 is ANQGSEA in the germline V gene. V lost 3 bases to trimming and J lost 7 bases; unmatched junction nucleotides: 12. The length of the CDR3 is 16 residues. Here the CDR3 DNA reads TGCAGCGTTGACGCGACTAGCGGGCCCCGAGTGAATGAGCAGTTCTTC. Amino acids: CSVDATSGPRVNEQFF.

This clonotype was observed many times. The rearrangement joins TRBV2 to TRBJ2-1; perhaps TRBD1 as D (5 bases). The CDR3 sequence is 14 residues long. V was clipped by 4 bases and J by 8 bases, with 15 bases between them. Germline V gene sequence: CDR1 SNHLY, CDR2 FYNNEI. The CDR3, as DNA: TGTGCCAGCAGTGTCCAGGGCCCGATCGATGAGCAGTTCTTC. Translating it yields CASSVQGPIDEQFF.

The chain links TRBV12-3 or TRBV12-4 to TRBJ2-3; 10 bases are a match to TRBD2. The ends lost 4 bases at V and 2 bases at J; junction bases unmatched: 15. This CDR3 spans 19 amino acids. The CDR3 nucleotides read TGTGCCAGCAGTTACCGGGTCCTAGCGGGGGCTCTCTCCACAGATACGCAGTATTTT. Its translation is CASSYRVLAGALSTDTQYF.

This chain links TRBV5-8 with TRBJ1-4; D is possibly TRBD1 (5 bases). CDR1 and CDR2 from the germline V gene are SGHTS and YDEGEE. V lost 0 bases to trimming and J lost 5 bases, with 11 bases between them. The CDR3 contains 15 residues. CDR3 sequence (DNA): TGTGCCAGCAGCTTGGGGGGCCTAGGGAATGAAAAACTGTTTTTT. It translates to CASSLGGLGNEKLFF.

This clonotype was picked up many times. This CDR3 reads CASSQVTGVGTDTQYF. The CDR3 nucleotides are TGTGCCAGCAGCCAAGTGACAGGAGTTGGCACAGATACGCAGTATTTT. V usage is TRBV3-1 and J usage is TRBJ2-3; possible D gene TRBD1, 6 bases. This CDR3 has 16 amino acids. The V end was cut by 1 base, the J end by 1 base, with 12 bases between. Germline CDR1 is LGHDT and CDR2 is YNNKEL (reference sequence).

This clonotype was found many times. The CDR3 DNA sequence: TGTGCCAGCAGCCAGGGACTAGTGGCAGCAGATACGCAGTATTTT. Its protein product is CASSQGLVAADTQYF. The chain couples TRBV7-2 to TRBJ2-3; TRBD2 matches at 8 bases. The CDR3 is made up of 15 amino acids. Looked up from germline, CDR1 is SGHTA and CDR2 is FQGNSA. J was trimmed by 4 bases and V by 5 bases; bases with no gene match: 8.

This clonotype has more than one count but fewer than ten. The chain joins TRBV15 to TRBJ2-5; D is undetermined. The CDR3 covers 16 residues. Germline CDR1 and CDR2: LNHNV and YYDKDF (reference sequence). Trimming took 1 base from V and 0 from J, leaving 12 bases between them. The CDR3 sequence: CATSRGGTTNQETQYF. The CDR3 region has the DNA TGTGCCACCAGCAGAGGTGGTACGACGAACCAAGAGACCCAGTACTTC.

This chain connects TRBV19 to TRBJ2-4; D not certain. Trimming cost V 7 bases and J 0 bases, with 13 bases left between them. Per the germline V gene, CDR1 is LNHDA and CDR2 is SQIVND (reference sequence). CDR3 length equals 15 residues. CDR3 coding DNA: TGTGCCAGTACCCTGTCCTATCTAGCCAAAAACATTCAGTACTTC. Protein: CASTLSYLAKNIQYF.

The chain carries TRBV5-1 and TRBJ2-7, with TRBD1 as a possible D gene (5 bases). Looked up from germline, CDR1 is SGHRS and CDR2 is YFSETQ. The CDR3 spans 14 residues. V lost 6 bases and J 0 bases, leaving 13 bases between the germline ends. The CDR3 is CASKEQASSYEQYF. The CDR3 DNA is TGCGCCAGCAAGGAACAGGCTAGCTCCTACGAGCAGTACTTC. Complete variable domain (other parts from reference TRBV5-1 and TRBJ2-7): KAGVTQTPRYLIKTRGQQVTLSCSPISGHRSVSWYQQTPGQGLQFLFEYFSETQRNKGNFPGRFSGRQFSNSRSEMNVSTLELGDSALYLCASKEQASSYEQYFGPGTRLTVT.

This clonotype was counted many times. The rearrangement joins TRBV7-9 to TRBJ2-5; D gene uncertain. V lost 2 bases and J 3 bases, leaving 16 bases between the germline ends. CDR1 is SEHNR and CDR2 is FQNEAQ in the germline V gene (reference sequence). CDR3 length: 16 amino acids. The CDR3 DNA reads as TGTGCCAGCAGCTTAAGTTGGATCAGGACGAAAGAGACCCAGTACTTC. Amino acids: CASSLSWIRTKETQYF. Supplemented by reference TRBV7-9 and TRBJ2-5, the full variable domain reads DTGVSQNPRHKITKRGQNVTFRCDPISEHNRLYWYRQTLGQGPEFLTYFQNEAQLEKSRLLSDRFSAERPKGSFSTLEIQRTEQGDSAMYLCASSLSWIRTKETQYFGPGTRLLVL.